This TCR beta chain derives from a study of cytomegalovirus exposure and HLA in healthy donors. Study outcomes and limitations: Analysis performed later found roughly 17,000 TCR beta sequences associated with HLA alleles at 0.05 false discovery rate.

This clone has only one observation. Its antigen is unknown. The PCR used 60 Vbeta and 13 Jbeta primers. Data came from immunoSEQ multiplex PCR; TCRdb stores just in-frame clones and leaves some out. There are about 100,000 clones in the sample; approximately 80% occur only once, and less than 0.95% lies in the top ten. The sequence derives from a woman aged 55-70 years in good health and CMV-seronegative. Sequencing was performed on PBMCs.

In DNA, the CDR3 is TGTGCCAGCAGTTTAAGTAATGCTGGTCCAGTTCTCGAGCAGTACTTC. Protein product: CASSLSNAGPVLEQYF. J is TRBJ2-7 and V is TRBV28; D not certain. CDR3 size: 16 residues. In germline, CDR1 is MDHEN, CDR2 SYDVKM. V was clipped by 2 bases and J by 6 bases, with 20 bases between them.